This T cell receptor (beta chain) was found in a study of regulatory T cells in long-lasting Graves disease. Overall study context: For under 3 months, newly diagnosed Graves' patients had been taking antithyroid drugs. Study-wide points: Persistent Graves' patients showed reduced TCR diversity versus newly diagnosed patients. Segments TRBV28, TRBJ1-2 and TRBJ2-5 showed preferential usage in persistent disease.

This clonotype was recorded a few times. The target antigen is unknown. Time point meaning: newly diagnosed GD, antithyroid drugs for less than 3 months. The authors made the TCR library using RNA they extracted from PBMCs. HTBI primers from iRepertoire and Arm-PCR of CDR3 regions yielded the TCR beta libraries. One entry per CDR3 protein, called by TCRdb with MiXCR from the multiplex PCR reads. This sample yields hundreds of thousands of distinct CDR3 sequences, of which about 15% are seen a single time; about 8.2% belongs to the top ten. The CDR3 length is 16 residues. The germline CDR1 and CDR2 sequences are MNHNS and SASEGT. V lost 6 bases, J lost 1 base, and 13 bases lay in between. These data are also associated with another study on T cells in Graves' hyperthyroidism and ophthalmopathy.

This clonotype originated in a woman in her forties with Graves disease. The rearrangement links TRBV6-1 to TRBJ2-6, with D perhaps matching TRBD1 (6 bases). The specimen comprised peripheral blood mononuclear cells (PBMCs), sampled at new diagnosis, from a patient treated with antithyroid drugs. DNA of the CDR3: TGTGCCAGCAGCCCCTCCAGGGGATCTGGGGCCAACGTCCTGACTTTC. Amino acid sequence: CASSPSRGSGANVLTF.